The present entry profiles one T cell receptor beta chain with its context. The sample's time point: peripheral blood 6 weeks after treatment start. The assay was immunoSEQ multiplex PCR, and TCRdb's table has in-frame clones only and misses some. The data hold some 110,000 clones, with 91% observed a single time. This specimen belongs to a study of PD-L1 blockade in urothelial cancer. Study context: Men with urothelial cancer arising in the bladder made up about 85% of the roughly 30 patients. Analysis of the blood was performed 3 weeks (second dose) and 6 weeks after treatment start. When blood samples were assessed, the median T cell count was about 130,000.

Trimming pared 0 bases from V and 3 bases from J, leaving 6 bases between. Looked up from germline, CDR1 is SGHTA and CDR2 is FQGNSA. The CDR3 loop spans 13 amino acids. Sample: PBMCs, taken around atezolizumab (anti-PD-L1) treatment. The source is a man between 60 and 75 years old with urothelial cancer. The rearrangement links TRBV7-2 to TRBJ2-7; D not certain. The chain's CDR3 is CASSLAALYEQYF. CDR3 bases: TGTGCCAGCAGCTTAGCGGCCCTCTACGAGCAGTACTTC. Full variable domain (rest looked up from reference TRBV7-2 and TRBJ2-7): GAGVSQSPSNKVTEKGKDVELRCDPISGHTALYWYRQSLGQGLEFLIYFQGNSAPDKSGLPSDRFSAERTGGSVSTLTIQRTQQEDSAVYLCASSLAALYEQYFGPGTRLTVT.